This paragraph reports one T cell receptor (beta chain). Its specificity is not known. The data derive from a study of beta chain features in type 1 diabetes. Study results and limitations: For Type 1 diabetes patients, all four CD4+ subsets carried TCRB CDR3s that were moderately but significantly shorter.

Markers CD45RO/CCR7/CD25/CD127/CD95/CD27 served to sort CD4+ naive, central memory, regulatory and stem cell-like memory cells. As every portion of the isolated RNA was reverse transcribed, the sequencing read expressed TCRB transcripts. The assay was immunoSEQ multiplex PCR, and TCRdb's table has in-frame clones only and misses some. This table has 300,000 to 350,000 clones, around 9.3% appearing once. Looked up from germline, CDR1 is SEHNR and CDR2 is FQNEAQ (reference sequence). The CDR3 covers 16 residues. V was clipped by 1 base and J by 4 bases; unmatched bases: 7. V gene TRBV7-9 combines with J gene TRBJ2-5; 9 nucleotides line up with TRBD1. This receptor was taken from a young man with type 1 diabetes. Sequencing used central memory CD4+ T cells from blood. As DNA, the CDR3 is TGTGCCAGCAGCTTAGGGACAGGGGAAATTGGAGAGACCCAGTACTTC. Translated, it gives CASSLGTGEIGETQYF. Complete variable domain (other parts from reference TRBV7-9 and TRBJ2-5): DTGVSQNPRHKITKRGQNVTFRCDPISEHNRLYWYRQTLGQGPEFLTYFQNEAQLEKSRLLSDRFSAERPKGSFSTLEIQRTEQGDSAMYLCASSLGTGEIGETQYFGPGTRLLVL.